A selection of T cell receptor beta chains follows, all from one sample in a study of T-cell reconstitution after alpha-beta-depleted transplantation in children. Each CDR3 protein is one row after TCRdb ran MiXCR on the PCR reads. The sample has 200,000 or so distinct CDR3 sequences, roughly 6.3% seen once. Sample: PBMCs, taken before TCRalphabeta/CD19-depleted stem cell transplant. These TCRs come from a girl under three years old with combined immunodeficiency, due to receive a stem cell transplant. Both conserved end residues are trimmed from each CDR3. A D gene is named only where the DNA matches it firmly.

CDR3 protein: ASSFGDGGYGYT
J gene: TRBJ1-2
D gene: -
V gene: TRBV5-6

CDR3 protein: ASAPAGSSGGYEQY
J gene: TRBJ2-7
D gene: TRBD2
V gene: TRBV12-5

CDR3 protein: ASTPILAGYEQY
J gene: TRBJ2-7
D gene: TRBD2
V gene: TRBV7-9

CDR3 protein: ASSPGLAGAYGSYEQY
J gene: TRBJ2-7
D gene: TRBD2
V gene: TRBV4-2

CDR3 protein: ASSLVGLPITDTQY
J gene: TRBJ2-3
D gene: -
V gene: TRBV7-8

CDR3 protein: ASSQDTIYEQY
J gene: TRBJ2-7
D gene: -
V gene: TRBV3-1

CDR3 protein: ASSEGGSTDTQY
J gene: TRBJ2-3
D gene: -
V gene: TRBV9

CDR3 protein: ASSQSGGLANEQF
J gene: TRBJ2-1
D gene: TRBD2
V gene: TRBV4-3

CDR3 protein: SVGQKAYEQY
J gene: TRBJ2-7
D gene: -
V gene: TRBV29-1

CDR3 protein: SVEGTSGRGYEQY
J gene: TRBJ2-7
D gene: TRBD2
V gene: TRBV29-1

CDR3 protein: SVEGGRIYNEQF
J gene: TRBJ2-1
D gene: -
V gene: TRBV29-1

CDR3 protein: ASSGPPSGVYNEQF
J gene: TRBJ2-1
D gene: -
V gene: TRBV6-1

CDR3 protein: ASKVRGRGNEQF
J gene: TRBJ2-1
D gene: -
V gene: TRBV6-2/TRBV6-3

CDR3 protein: SVEGVAPTYEQY
J gene: TRBJ2-7
D gene: -
V gene: TRBV29-1

CDR3 protein: ASSLRVGETFSSYNEQF
J gene: TRBJ2-1
D gene: -
V gene: TRBV4-3

CDR3 protein: ASSSTGAGELF
J gene: TRBJ2-2
D gene: TRBD1
V gene: TRBV12-3/TRBV12-4

CDR3 protein: ASSLDRGSEKLF
J gene: TRBJ1-4
D gene: TRBD1
V gene: TRBV7-2

CDR3 protein: ASSTGIQETQY
J gene: TRBJ2-5
D gene: -
V gene: TRBV11-2

CDR3 protein: ASSLAGLARTNYNEQF
J gene: TRBJ2-1
D gene: TRBD2
V gene: TRBV5-1

CDR3 protein: ASSVGGGTGELF
J gene: TRBJ2-2
D gene: -
V gene: TRBV9

CDR3 protein: ATSQDGRSNQPQH
J gene: TRBJ1-5
D gene: -
V gene: TRBV15

CDR3 protein: ASSQEGSSEQF
J gene: TRBJ2-1
D gene: -
V gene: TRBV14

CDR3 protein: ASSVGQGAYNEQF
J gene: TRBJ2-1
D gene: TRBD1
V gene: TRBV7-6

CDR3 protein: ASRLLHSSYNEQF
J gene: TRBJ2-1
D gene: -
V gene: TRBV7-3

CDR3 protein: ASSMPGFYGYT
J gene: TRBJ1-2
D gene: -
V gene: TRBV28

CDR3 protein: SARRDISWGYT
J gene: TRBJ1-2
D gene: -
V gene: TRBV20-1

CDR3 protein: SAPWDEQY
J gene: TRBJ2-7
D gene: -
V gene: TRBV20-1

CDR3 protein: ASQPIGVLGAF
J gene: TRBJ1-1
D gene: -
V gene: TRBV6-1

CDR3 protein: ARLAVNTGELF
J gene: TRBJ2-2
D gene: -
V gene: TRBV2

CDR3 protein: ASSRGGPTDTQY
J gene: TRBJ2-3
D gene: -
V gene: TRBV6-1

CDR3 protein: SARTSGRPYEQY
J gene: TRBJ2-7
D gene: TRBD2
V gene: TRBV20-1

CDR3 protein: ASRSRDVSNQPQH
J gene: TRBJ1-5
D gene: -
V gene: TRBV6-2/TRBV6-3

CDR3 protein: ASSGSKARHNEQF
J gene: TRBJ2-1
D gene: -
V gene: TRBV9

CDR3 protein: ASIFRQGAWNEQF
J gene: TRBJ2-1
D gene: TRBD1
V gene: TRBV28

CDR3 protein: ASRTGLMNTEAF
J gene: TRBJ1-1
D gene: -
V gene: TRBV7-9

CDR3 protein: ASSPRSRPLPQH
J gene: TRBJ1-5
D gene: -
V gene: TRBV21-1

CDR3 protein: ASSYQLAGVSSTDTQY
J gene: TRBJ2-3
D gene: TRBD2
V gene: TRBV6-5

CDR3 protein: ASSESAAYQETQY
J gene: TRBJ2-5
D gene: -
V gene: TRBV25-1

CDR3 protein: ASGRFQETQY
J gene: TRBJ2-5
D gene: -
V gene: TRBV5-1

CDR3 protein: ASSLVHEQY
J gene: TRBJ2-7
D gene: -
V gene: TRBV11-2

CDR3 protein: SVVRGTGGYT
J gene: TRBJ1-2
D gene: -
V gene: TRBV29-1

CDR3 protein: ASSFGRTRGETQY
J gene: TRBJ2-5
D gene: TRBD2
V gene: TRBV5-6

CDR3 protein: ASSQEREYEQY
J gene: TRBJ2-7
D gene: -
V gene: TRBV4-3

CDR3 protein: ASRPGNTEAF
J gene: TRBJ1-1
D gene: -
V gene: TRBV12-3/TRBV12-4